The T cell receptor beta chain under discussion was sequenced for a study of cytomegalovirus exposure and HLA in healthy donors. Overall study context: Around 200 million T cells yielded 100 million or so unique TCR beta sequences, as an earlier analysis found. Study results and caveats: An observed cluster of highly shared sequence variants was recorded as a likely sequencing artifact. Earlier findings revealed that most TCR beta V segments proved productive either about 90% or about 30% of the time.

With regard to this clone: Antigen specificity is unknown.

Germline lookup yields CDR1 MGHRA and CDR2 YSYEKL. The CDR3 runs 15 residues. With 0 bases clipped from V and 6 bases from J, the junction kept 3 bases outside the gene matches. Use of 60 Vbeta and 13 Jbeta primers characterized the PCR. In the study's own analysis: Per a later analysis, the number of unique TCR beta chains was 75 million to 90 million, of which some 9.9 million were shared. Generated by immunoSEQ multiplex PCR, the TCRdb table keeps only in-frame clones and is missing some. Clonal size and the V and J genes are those of that table, whereas D and trimming came from the DNA. This table has under 150,000 clones, more than 70% appearing once.

This sequence originates from a man between 45 and 60 years old in good health and CMV-seropositive. The V and J genes are TRBV4-1 and TRBJ1-2, with 11 nucleotides matching TRBD1. Sequenced material: PBMCs. CDR3 DNA sequence: TGCGCCAGCAGCCAAGATGGACAGGGGGCTAATGGCTACACCTTC. Amino acid sequence: CASSQDGQGANGYTF.